The 29 T cell receptor beta chains presented below share a single source sample, sequenced in a study of patients and donors after allogeneic stem cell transplantation. TCRdb used MiXCR to reprocess the RT-PCR reads, holding one entry per CDR3 protein. The data contain 150,000 or so distinct CDR3 sequences, about 24% of them singletons. The sequenced material came from blood, either unsorted or a sorted T cell fraction (not recorded which). The source is a human donor who was either an allogeneic HSCT recipient or a stem cell or donor lymphocyte infusion donor (not recorded which). It is not recorded whose cells these are; they may come from a transplant donor.

The chain uses TRBV5-1 and TRBJ2-6; D is uncertain. V lost 6 bases, J lost 0 bases, and 13 bases lay in between. Germline values: CDR1 SGHRS, CDR2 YFSETQ. There are 16 residues in the CDR3. CDR3 coding DNA: TGCGCCAGCACCTCTACTCCCGGCTCTGGGGCCAACGTCCTGACTTTC. Translation: CASTSTPGSGANVLTF.

This clonotype was counted many times. The V gene is TRBV5-6, the J gene TRBJ1-2; D perhaps matches TRBD1 (5 bases). Trimming stripped 2 bases from V and 2 bases from J, with 13 bases between. Germline loops: CDR1 SGHDT, CDR2 YYEEEE. The CDR3 length is 15 residues. The CDR3 protein is CASSFPGHQNYGYTF. The CDR3 region has the DNA TGTGCCAGCAGCTTTCCAGGACACCAGAACTATGGCTACACCTTC.

The rearrangement joins TRBV29-1 to TRBJ1-1, with no clear D. This CDR3 is 13 amino acids long. In germline, CDR1 is SQVTM, CDR2 ANQGSEA. V shed 6 bases and J shed 0 bases, with 11 bases lying between them. CDR3 nucleotides: TGCAGCGTCGCCTTCAGGTTGAACACTGAAGCTTTCTTT. Its protein product is CSVAFRLNTEAFF.

V gene TRBV15 combines with J gene TRBJ1-5; D perhaps matches TRBD1 (6 bases). CDR1 LNHNV and CDR2 YYDKDF come from the germline V gene (reference sequence). CDR3 length: 17 residues. V gave up 0 bases and J gave up 8 bases, with 20 bases separating them. This CDR3 is CATSRDWAQDSLKPQHF. CDR3 bases: TGTGCCACCAGCAGAGATTGGGCCCAGGACAGCCTGAAGCCCCAGCATTTT.

In this sample, this clonotype turned up once. The rearrangement joins TRBV6-6 to TRBJ2-3; D unclear. Germline values: CDR1 MNHNY, CDR2 SVGAGI (reference sequence). This CDR3 has 17 amino acids. V lost 6 bases and J lost 5, with 24 bases in between. The CDR3 loop is CASSPGSYYPLGDTQYF. CDR3 coding DNA: TGTGCCAGCAGCCCCGGGTCTTACTACCCCCTGGGAGATACGCAGTATTTT.

The chain links TRBV29-1 to TRBJ2-7; 7 bases fit TRBD1. There are 12 residues in the CDR3. Germline V gives CDR1 SQVTM, CDR2 ANQGSEA. The V and J ends lost 6 bases and 5 bases, in that order; junction bases with no gene match: 7. The DNA for the CDR3 is TGCAGCGTACGAAGACAGGGCAACGAGCAGTACTTC. Protein sequence: CSVRRQGNEQYF.

This clonotype appeared a few times. The V gene is TRBV5-1, the J gene TRBJ2-2; 7 nucleotides match TRBD1. The CDR3 runs to 15 residues. Germline loops: CDR1 SGHRS, CDR2 YFSETQ. The V segment lost 2 bases and the J segment 2 bases; nucleotides outside the gene matches: 3. CDR3 amino acids: CASSFTGANTGELFF. Written as DNA, the CDR3 is TGCGCCAGCAGCTTCACAGGGGCAAACACCGGGGAGCTGTTTTTT.

This clonotype has a handful of counts. The rearrangement joins TRBV29-1 to TRBJ2-1, with D perhaps assigned TRBD1 or TRBD2 (5 bases each). CDR1 is SQVTM, CDR2 ANQGSEA, per germline. V lost 5 bases to trimming and J lost 5 bases, with 13 bases between them. CDR3 length: 13 amino acids. CDR3 bases: TGCAGCGTTTCCGGGACGGATAACAATGAGCAGTTCTTC. It specifies CSVSGTDNNEQFF.

The rearrangement uses TRBV5-6 and TRBJ2-1, with no clear D. CDR3 length: 15 residues. V gave up 3 bases and J gave up 3 bases, with 13 bases separating them. CDR1 and CDR2 (germline): SGHDT, YYEEEE. CDR3 sequence reads: CASSYGPSRYNEQFF. The CDR3 DNA is TGTGCCAGCAGCTATGGGCCCTCGCGCTACAATGAGCAGTTCTTC.

This chain joins TRBV10-3 and TRBJ2-5; D is undetermined. CDR3 length equals 13 residues. Germline V CDR1 and CDR2: ENHRY, SYGVKD. The V and J ends lost 0 bases and 2 bases respectively, with 4 bases between them. CDR3 in amino acids: CAISESQQETQYF. CDR3 sequence (DNA): TGTGCCATCAGTGAGTCCCAGCAAGAGACCCAGTACTTC.

The rearrangement uses TRBV20-1 and TRBJ2-2; D unclear. Looked up from germline, CDR1 is DFQATT and CDR2 is SNEGSKA (reference sequence). This CDR3 has 12 residues. The V end lost 6 bases, the J end lost 0 bases, and 5 bases lay between the germline ends. The CDR3 region has the DNA TGCAGTGCCGCATCGAACACCGGGGAGCTGTTTTTT. It encodes CSAASNTGELFF.

This clonotype was counted only a few times. The rearrangement uses TRBV7-4 and TRBJ1-2, with 12 bases identical to TRBD1. The CDR3 spans 17 residues. Germline V CDR1 and CDR2: SGHVT, SQSDAQ. The trim removed 5 bases at V and 7 bases at J, leaving 14 bases unmatched. The CDR3 sequence is CASSRTGTGGRGSGYTF. The CDR3, as DNA: TGTGCCAGCAGCCGTACCGGGACAGGGGGCAGGGGTAGTGGCTACACCTTC.

The chain employs TRBV11-2 and TRBJ2-6; 7 bases are shared with TRBD1. CDR3 length: 19 amino acids. After removal of 0 bases from V and 4 bases from J, the junction contained 12 bases not matched to a gene. The germline CDR1 and CDR2 sequences are SGHAT and FQNNGV. The CDR3 is CASSLESGTVVAGANVLTF. DNA of the CDR3: TGTGCCAGCAGCTTAGAATCCGGGACAGTAGTCGCCGGGGCCAACGTCCTGACTTTC.

CDR3 DNA sequence: TGCAGTGCTAGTTCACAGGGGGCGTATGGCTACACCTTC. Translated, it gives CSASSQGAYGYTF. The chain employs TRBV20-1 and TRBJ1-2, with TRBD1 matching over 9 bases. V dropped 3 bases and J dropped 5; count of bases not matched to a gene: 4. Per the germline V gene, CDR1 is DFQATT and CDR2 is SNEGSKA (reference sequence). The CDR3 has 13 amino acids.

The V and J genes are TRBV7-4 and TRBJ1-1, with D possibly TRBD1 on 6 matching bases. This CDR3 has 15 amino acids. The germline V gene encodes CDR1 SGHVT and CDR2 SQSDAQ. V was cut by 3 bases and J by 5 bases, with 16 bases left in between. This chain's CDR3 is CASSLGAQGRTEAFF. CDR3 coding DNA: TGTGCCAGCAGCTTGGGGGCACAGGGCCGGACTGAAGCTTTCTTT.

This sequence joins TRBV14 and TRBJ1-1, with a tentative D call TRBD1 (6 bases). This CDR3 is 13 amino acids long. The V end was cut by 5 bases, the J end by 10 bases, with 17 bases between. Germline V gives CDR1 SGHDN, CDR2 FVKESK. CDR3 sequence: CASSDPAGGGAFF. In DNA, the CDR3 is TGTGCCAGCAGCGATCCGGCCGGAGGGGGAGCTTTCTTT.

The chain carries TRBV12-3 or TRBV12-4 and TRBJ2-5, with D unresolved. The CDR3 runs 15 residues. Trimming stripped 3 bases from V and 2 bases from J, with 13 bases between. CDR3 sequence (DNA): TGTGCCAGCAGTTTTTTGCGAAATAGGCAAGAGACCCAGTACTTC. Amino acids: CASSFLRNRQETQYF.

This clonotype has ten or more counts. The chain recombines TRBV15 with TRBJ1-4; the D gene is possibly TRBD1 (6 bases). Germline assignment: CDR1 LNHNV and CDR2 YYDKDF (reference sequence). The CDR3 consists of 16 residues. Between the trimmed V and J ends, which lost 1 base and 0 bases, there was a span of 9 bases. The CDR3: CATSRVRTATNEKLFF. CDR3 DNA sequence: TGTGCCACCAGCAGAGTCAGGACAGCAACTAATGAAAAACTGTTTTTT.

The rearrangement links TRBV7-9 to TRBJ2-1, with D perhaps matching TRBD2 (6 bases). The V and J ends lost 5 bases and 0 bases respectively, with 17 bases between them. Germline V CDR1 and CDR2: SEHNR, FQNEAQ (reference sequence). The CDR3 extends over 17 amino acids. The CDR3 spells CASSIPGTGSSYNEQFF. The CDR3 DNA sequence: TGTGCCAGCAGCATCCCGGGGACCGGGAGCTCCTACAATGAGCAGTTCTTC.

The chain combines TRBV20-1 with TRBJ1-2, with 7 bases matching TRBD1. Germline V gene data show CDR1 as DFQATT and CDR2 as SNEGSKA (reference sequence). The length of the CDR3 is 11 residues. With V trimmed by 6 bases and J by 7 bases, 5 bases remained unmatched. The CDR3 DNA sequence: TGCAGTGCGCAGGGGGTGGGTGGCTACACCTTC. This codes for CSAQGVGGYTF.

This clonotype was detected a few times. This rearrangement joins TRBV6-1 to TRBJ1-6; TRBD1 matches at 7 bases. In germline, CDR1 is MNHNS, CDR2 SASEGT. This CDR3 has 13 amino acids. V was clipped by 4 bases and J by 9 bases; unmatched bases: 3. The CDR3 here is CASSGDRASPLHF. CDR3 coding DNA: TGTGCCAGCAGTGGAGACAGGGCTTCACCCCTCCACTTT.

This clonotype was found many times. The V call is TRBV13, the J call TRBJ1-2, with TRBD1 identical over 7 bases. The length of the CDR3 is 14 residues. The V gene's germline CDR1 is PRHDT and CDR2 FYEKMQ (reference sequence). V shed 6 bases and J 7 bases; nucleotides not matched to a gene: 11. The CDR3 DNA is TGTGCCAGCAGTTTTTCCGACAGGGACCTTGGCTACACCTTC. Translating it yields CASSFSDRDLGYTF. Based on the CDR3 plus reference TRBV13 and TRBJ1-2, the full variable domain is AAGVIQSPRHLIKEKRETATLKCYPIPRHDTVYWYQQGPGQDPQFLISFYEKMQSDKGSIPDRFSAQQFSDYHSELNMSSLELGDSALYFCASSFSDRDLGYTFGSGTRLTVV.

This rearrangement joins TRBV20-1 to TRBJ2-1; D perhaps matches TRBD2 (7 bases). The CDR3 has 15 residues. Germline V CDR1 and CDR2: DFQATT, SNEGSKA (reference sequence). Trimming took 5 bases from V and 4 from J, leaving 18 bases between them. This CDR3 is CSAQRRGGRYNEQFF. In DNA, the CDR3 is TGCAGTGCTCAAAGACGCGGGGGCAGGTACAATGAGCAGTTCTTC.

This clonotype has ten or more counts. V is TRBV7-3 and J is TRBJ1-1; D call uncertain. Per the germline V gene, CDR1 is SGHTA and CDR2 is FQGTGA. The CDR3 contains 14 residues. V lost 3 bases, J lost 1 base, and 9 bases lay in between. The CDR3 DNA reads TGTGCCAGCAGCTTGAAGGGAAAGAACACTGAAGCTTTCTTT. Protein product: CASSLKGKNTEAFF.

In this sample, this clonotype turned up a few times. This rearrangement joins TRBV2 to TRBJ2-7; D is perhaps TRBD2 (7 bases). V was shortened by 4 bases and J by 3 bases, with 13 bases between the two germline ends. CDR3 length: 14 amino acids. Germline CDR1 reads SNHLY; CDR2 reads FYNNEI. CDR3 residues: CASSAGGLDYEQYF. CDR3 DNA: TGTGCCAGCAGTGCGGGGGGCTTGGACTACGAGCAGTACTTC.

The V gene is TRBV3-1, the J gene TRBJ2-5, with a tentative D call TRBD2 (7 bases). V was pared by 2 bases and J by 4 bases, with 14 bases between. Germline V gives CDR1 LGHDT, CDR2 YNNKEL (reference sequence). The length of the CDR3 is 15 residues. The CDR3 DNA reads as TGTGCCAGCAGCCAAAAGTGGGGGGGGCGAGAGACCCAGTACTTC. Translating it yields CASSQKWGGRETQYF.

Only a few counts were recorded for this clonotype. The chain uses TRBV20-1 and TRBJ2-7; D is perhaps TRBD2 (6 bases). V lost 1 base and J lost 2, with 9 bases in between. The CDR3 consists of 13 residues. Germline CDR1 is DFQATT and CDR2 is SNEGSKA (reference sequence). The CDR3 loop reads CSARVASAYEQYF. The CDR3 DNA reads TGCAGTGCTAGAGTAGCTAGCGCCTACGAGCAGTACTTC.

In its sample, this clonotype was seen a few times. The rearrangement uses TRBV9 and TRBJ1-1; D is unclear. CDR1 SGDLS and CDR2 YYNGEE come from the germline V gene. Trimming stripped 6 bases from V and 0 bases from J, with 9 bases between. This CDR3 region has 13 residues. CDR3 coding DNA: TGTGCCAGCACTCTTGGGCTGAACACTGAAGCTTTCTTT. It translates to CASTLGLNTEAFF.

The rearrangement links TRBV5-1 to TRBJ1-2; the D is unclear. The CDR3 is 13 residues long. The ends were cut back, 2 bases at V and 4 bases at J, with 9 bases in the middle. Per the germline V gene, CDR1 is SGHRS and CDR2 is YFSETQ. The CDR3: CASSFAEAYGYTF. The CDR3, as DNA: TGCGCCAGCAGCTTCGCGGAGGCCTATGGCTACACCTTC.